The T cell receptor beta chain described here comes from a study of blood T cell repertoires in COVID-19. Background on the study: PBMCs, B-cell-depleted T cells, or T cells were the source of the cDNA or gDNA that made up the material.

Profiling relied on immunoSEQ multiplex PCR, and the TCRdb table lists in-frame clones only, not all of them. The sample holds roughly 200,000 clones; 80% to 85% are singletons and the top ten take approximately 4.4%. The CDR3 is 12 amino acids. Trimming shortened V by 5 bases and J by 1 base, and 8 bases separated the two germline ends. CDR1 and CDR2 (germline): SQVTM, ANQGSEA. Sequenced: peripheral blood. The sequence came from a man aged 50-59 years with active or convalescent COVID-19. V is TRBV29-1 and J is TRBJ1-1, with D perhaps matching TRBD1 (5 bases). CDR3 residues: CSVSDTNTEAFF. CDR3 nucleotide sequence: TGCAGCGTTTCGGACACGAACACTGAAGCTTTCTTT.